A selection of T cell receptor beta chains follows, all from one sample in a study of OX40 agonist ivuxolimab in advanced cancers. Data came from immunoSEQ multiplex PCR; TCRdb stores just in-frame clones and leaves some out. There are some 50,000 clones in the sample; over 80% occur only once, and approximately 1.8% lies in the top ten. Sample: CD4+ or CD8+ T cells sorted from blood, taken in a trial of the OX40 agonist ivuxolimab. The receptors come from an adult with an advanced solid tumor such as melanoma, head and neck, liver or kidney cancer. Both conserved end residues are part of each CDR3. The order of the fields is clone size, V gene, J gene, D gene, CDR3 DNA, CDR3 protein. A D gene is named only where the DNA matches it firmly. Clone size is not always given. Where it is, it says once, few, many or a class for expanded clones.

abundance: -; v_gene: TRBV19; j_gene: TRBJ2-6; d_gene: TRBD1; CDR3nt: TGTGCCAGTAGTAGGGCCCGGAGTTATACGGGACAGGGTTTGGGTAGGTCTGGGGCCAACGTCCTGACTTTC; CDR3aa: CASSRARSYTGQGLGRSGANVLTF
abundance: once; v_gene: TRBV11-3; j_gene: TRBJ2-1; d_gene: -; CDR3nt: TGTGCCAGCAGCCCTCCCCGGGGGAATGAGCAGTTCTTC; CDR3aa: CASSPPRGNEQFF
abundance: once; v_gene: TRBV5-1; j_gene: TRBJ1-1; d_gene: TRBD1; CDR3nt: TGCGCCAGTAGCCTTACAGGGGCCCGAGGAGGTGGCACTGAAGCTTTCTTT; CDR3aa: CASSLTGARGGGTEAFF
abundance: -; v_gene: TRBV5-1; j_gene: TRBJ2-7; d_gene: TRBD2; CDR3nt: TGCGCCAGCAGCTTGGACCCCGCGGGAGGGCGCGAGCAGTACTTC; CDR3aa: CASSLDPAGGREQYF
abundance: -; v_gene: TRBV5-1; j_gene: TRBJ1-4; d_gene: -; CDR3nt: TGCGCCAGCAGCTTGGACGGGGACCTTGAAAAACTGTTTTTT; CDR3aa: CASSLDGDLEKLFF
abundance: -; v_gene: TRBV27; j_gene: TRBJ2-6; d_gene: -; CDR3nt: TGTGCCAGCGGTCGGGGAACACTTTCTGGGGCCAACGTCCTGACTTTC; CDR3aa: CASGRGTLSGANVLTF
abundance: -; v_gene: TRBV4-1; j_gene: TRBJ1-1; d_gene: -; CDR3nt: TGCGCCAGCAGCCAAAGGACAGTCTTGACCACTGAAGCTTTCTTT; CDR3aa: CASSQRTVLTTEAFF
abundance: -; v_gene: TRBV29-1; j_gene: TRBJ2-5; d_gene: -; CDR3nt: TGCAGCGTTGAAATCGGGGAGACCCAGTACTTC; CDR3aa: CSVEIGETQYF
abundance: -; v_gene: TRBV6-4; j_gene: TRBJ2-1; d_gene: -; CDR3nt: TGTGCCAGCAGTGACAAGCCCTTGGGGGTCAATGAGCAGTTCTTC; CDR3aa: CASSDKPLGVNEQFF
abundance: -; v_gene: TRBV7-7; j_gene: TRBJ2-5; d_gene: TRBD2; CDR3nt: TGTGCCAGCAGCTTAGCCGGACTAGCGGGAAAAGAGACCCAGTACTTC; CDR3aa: CASSLAGLAGKETQYF